This passage covers 8 T cell receptor beta chains from one sample sequenced in a study of cytomegalovirus exposure and HLA in healthy donors. The PCR employed 60 Vbeta primers together with 13 Jbeta primers. The repertoire was sequenced with immunoSEQ multiplex PCR; TCRdb's copy has only in-frame clones and lacks some. The data hold 84,000 or so clones, with more than 70% observed a single time. Sequencing used PBMCs. Receptors originate from a man aged 25 to 45 in good health and CMV-seronegative.

Only a few counts were recorded for this clone. This chain joins TRBV7-2 and TRBJ1-5; D not resolved. The V end was cut by 1 base, the J end by 6 bases, with 7 bases between. Per germline, CDR1 SGHTA and CDR2 FQGNSA. The CDR3 loop spans 13 amino acids. Here the CDR3 DNA reads TGTGCCAGCAGCTTAGACGTTAGTCAGCCCCAGCATTTT. Its protein product is CASSLDVSQPQHF.

The chain joins TRBV27 to TRBJ1-6; TRBD1 might be the D (6 bases). Between the trimmed V and J ends, which lost 3 bases and 6 bases, there was a span of 9 bases. CDR3 size: 14 residues. The germline CDR1 and CDR2 sequences are MNHEY and SMNVEV (reference sequence). CDR3 amino acids: CASSFPGANSPLHF. In DNA, the CDR3 is TGTGCCAGCAGTTTCCCAGGGGCTAATTCACCCCTCCACTTT.

J is TRBJ2-3 and V is TRBV5-6, with 12 bases aligning to TRBD2. The CDR3 consists of 17 residues. The V segment lost 3 bases and the J segment 2 bases; nucleotides outside the gene matches: 7. The germline gives CDR1 SGHDT, CDR2 YYEEEE. In DNA, the CDR3 is TGTGCCAGCAGCTCTAGCGGGAGGGTTACATTCACAGATACGCAGTATTTT. Protein product: CASSSSGRVTFTDTQYF.

The rearrangement joins TRBV16 to TRBJ2-5; 10 bases align to TRBD2. The CDR3 has 16 residues. From germline, CDR1 is KGHSY and CDR2 FQNENV. V was clipped by 0 bases and J by 5 bases; unmatched bases: 6. CDR3 protein: CASSQSSTSGVETQYF. The CDR3 DNA reads as TGTGCCAGCAGCCAATCGAGCACTAGCGGGGTTGAGACCCAGTACTTC.

This chain links TRBV7-8 with TRBJ2-5, with 12 bases aligning to TRBD1. Germline CDR1 is SGHVS and CDR2 is FQNEAQ. V trimming: 6 bases; J trimming: 6 bases; junction bases outside the gene matches: 8. The CDR3 spans 15 residues. This CDR3 is CASSYGTGGAKTQYF. CDR3 DNA: TGTGCCAGCAGTTACGGGACAGGGGGCGCGAAGACCCAGTACTTC. The whole variable domain, remainder taken from reference TRBV7-8 and TRBJ2-5, is GAGVSQSPRYKVAKRGQDVALRCDPISGHVSLFWYQQALGQGPEFLTYFQNEAQLDKSGLPSDRFFAERPEGSVSTLKIQRTQQEDSAVYLCASSYGTGGAKTQYFGPGTRLLVL.

The chain recombines TRBV30 with TRBJ1-2; TRBD1 matches 9 bases. The CDR3 is 15 amino acids. V gave up 0 bases and J gave up 8 bases; unmatched junction bases: 10. The germline CDR1 and CDR2 sequences are GTSNPN and SVGIG (reference sequence). The CDR3 is CAWSVLETGGYGYTF. CDR3 DNA: TGTGCCTGGAGTGTTCTCGAAACAGGGGGCTACGGCTACACCTTC.

This clone showed up just a few times. V usage is TRBV5-1 and J usage is TRBJ2-1; no reliable D call. Per the germline V gene, CDR1 is SGHRS and CDR2 is YFSETQ. The CDR3 consists of 15 residues. Trimming took 1 base from V and 0 from J, leaving 8 bases between them. CDR3 nucleotide sequence: TGCGCCAGCAGCTTGACATACAACTCCTACAATGAGCAGTTCTTC. It translates to CASSLTYNSYNEQFF.

The chain recombines TRBV11-2 with TRBJ2-7, with 9 bases aligning to TRBD2. The CDR3 is 17 amino acids. Per the germline V gene, CDR1 is SGHAT and CDR2 is FQNNGV. The trim removed 0 bases at V and 3 bases at J, leaving 9 bases unmatched. The CDR3 loop reads CASSLDGASSGNYEQYF. Written as DNA, the CDR3 is TGTGCCAGCAGCTTAGATGGGGCTTCTAGCGGGAACTACGAGCAGTACTTC.